This T cell receptor (beta chain) was documented in a study of cytomegalovirus exposure and HLA in healthy donors. General observations from the study: Later analysis showed most CMV-associated TCR beta chains appearing HLA-restricted.

Comment on this clone: As yet, its antigen is unknown.

The V gene's germline CDR1 is ENHRY and CDR2 SYGVKD. The V gene end was trimmed by 10 bases and the J gene end by 4 bases; junction bases not matched to a gene: 6. CDR3 length equals 12 residues. A multiplex PCR was run with 60 Vbeta primers and 13 Jbeta primers. Some clones are missing from TCRdb's copy, which holds only in-frame ones; the method was immunoSEQ multiplex PCR. Among under 150,000 clones listed, 73% were seen once. Each donor was healthy, and each was a bone marrow donor. This clonotype originated in a human donor in good health. Sequenced sample: PBMCs. The chain combines TRBV10-3 with TRBJ2-7; 8 nucleotides line up with TRBD1. This chain's CDR3 is CATSDRGYEQYF. In DNA, the CDR3 is TGTGCCACCTCCGACAGGGGATACGAGCAGTACTTC.